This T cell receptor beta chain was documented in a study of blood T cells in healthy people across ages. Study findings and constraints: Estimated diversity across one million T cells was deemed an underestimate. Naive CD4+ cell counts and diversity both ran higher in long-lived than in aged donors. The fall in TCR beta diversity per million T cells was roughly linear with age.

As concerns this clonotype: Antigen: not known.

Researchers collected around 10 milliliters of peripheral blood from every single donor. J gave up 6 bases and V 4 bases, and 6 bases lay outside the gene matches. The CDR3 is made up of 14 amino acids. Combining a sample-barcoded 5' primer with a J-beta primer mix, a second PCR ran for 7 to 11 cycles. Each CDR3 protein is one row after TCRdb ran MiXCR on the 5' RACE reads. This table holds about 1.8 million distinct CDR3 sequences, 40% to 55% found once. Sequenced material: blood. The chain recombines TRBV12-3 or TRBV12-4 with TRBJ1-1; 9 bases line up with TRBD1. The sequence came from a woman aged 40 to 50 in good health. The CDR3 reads CASSYLQGAAEAFF. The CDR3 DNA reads TGTGCCAGCAGTTACCTACAGGGGGCCGCTGAAGCTTTCTTT.